This TCR beta chain was documented in a study of blood T cell repertoires in COVID-19. Study-wide background: Spain, Italy and the United States supplied samples that represented acute and convalescent COVID-19. Nucleic acid was either cDNA or gDNA, and it came from T cells, B-cell-depleted T cells, or PBMCs.

Original processing notes: Reference gene primer amplification in the assay estimated nucleated cell counts. Clones were read by immunoSEQ multiplex PCR, and TCRdb kept only the in-frame ones, dropping some. That table is the source of V, J and clone size, and D and trimming were worked out from the DNA. Altogether about 50,000 clones are present, around nine tenths being singletons, with the ten largest covering approximately 4%. The V end was cut by 2 bases, the J end by 1 base, with 8 bases between. CDR1 MGHDK and CDR2 SYGVNS come from the germline V gene. This CDR3 comprises 14 residues. Input material: peripheral blood. This TCR was sampled from a human donor in a cohort sampled during active COVID-19. V gene TRBV25-1 combines with J gene TRBJ2-5; D possibly corresponds to TRBD1 (6 bases). The CDR3 loop is CASSEPGVQETQYF. CDR3 coding DNA: TGTGCCAGCAGTGAACCAGGGGTCCAAGAGACCCAGTACTTC.